The present entry profiles one T cell receptor beta chain with its context. Its antigen remains undetermined. Per-nucleotide qualities are absent, and no much larger clonotype sits a single base away. This entry belongs to a study of OX40 agonist ivuxolimab in advanced cancers. Background for the entire study: The costimulatory receptor OX40 (CD134) was targeted by ivuxolimab, a fully human IgG2 agonistic monoclonal antibody. Intravenous ivuxolimab was administered to patients every 2 weeks at six dose levels: 0.01, 0.1, 0.3, 1.5, 3 and 10 mg/kg. Among the approximately 50 dose-escalation patients, around 19 had hepatocellular carcinoma, 15 or so melanoma, 9 renal cell carcinoma and 9 head and neck cancer. In the dose-escalation cohort, 70% to 85% of patients were male, and the mean age was around 60 years, with a range of roughly 23 to 85. Patients were allowed to have had prior anti-PD-1, anti-PD-L1 or anti-CTLA-4 therapy, and approximately 41% of the dose-escalation patients had previously received checkpoint inhibitors. Partial responses occurred in three dose-escalation patients, of whom one had hepatocellular carcinoma and two had cutaneous melanoma. The purpose of peripheral TCRbeta sequencing was to test whether ivuxolimab changed TCR sequence diversity and led to clonal T-cell expansion. The monotherapy dose-escalation portion (N of about 49 patients) of the phase I ivuxolimab trial is reported in the paper.

To sequence the TCRbeta CDR3 region, genomic DNA was isolated from the sorted cells. The immunoSEQ Assay was used for sequencing of TCRbeta CDR3 regions. The table comes from immuneACCESS by way of TCRdb, which keeps in-frame sequences with V and J called. Part of the clones is missing from these tables; in studies checked, under half for an unresolved V gene and the rest for unknown reasons. This sample is represented by around 80,000 clones; roughly 92% of them were singletons. The top ten constitute 0.6% to 0.7% of the sample. The full study reports these points: In partial responders in the 0.1-3.0 mg/kg groups, normalized peripheral clonal expansion was found to be among the lowest, especially among CD8+ T cells. Low levels of normalized T-cell clonal expansion were also seen in some patients who did not respond. Antigen specificity was not determined for the clonally expanded peripheral T cells. On average, CD8+ T cells showed more expanded clones than CD4+ T cells after ivuxolimab. Clonal expansion of both CD4+ and CD8+ blood T cells was observed from baseline to week 6 at doses 0.1 to 3.0 mg/kg.

The CDR3 has 14 amino acids, counting the end cysteine and phenylalanine. Only the CDR3 DNA is retained, 42 bases long and in frame from the first base. Trimming accounts for 5 bases at V and 1 base at J, while the number of junction bases matched to no gene is 4. As encoded in the germline V gene, CDR1 is SGHDN while CDR2 is FVKESK. Patients with a history of autoimmune disease or receiving systemic immunosuppression were excluded from the trial. In every dose cohort, peripheral blood was drawn for TCR sequencing at baseline, cycle 4 day 1, and cycle 7 day 1. The samples were taken from a phase I, first-in-human, multicenter, open-label dose-escalation trial of ivuxolimab. Adults with locally advanced or metastatic melanoma, renal cell carcinoma, hepatocellular carcinoma or head and neck squamous cell carcinoma were enrolled in the trial. Before TCR sequencing, CD4+ and CD8+ T cells were separately sorted from peripheral blood.

Source: CD4+ or CD8+ T cells sorted from blood, taken in a trial of the OX40 agonist ivuxolimab. The source is an adult with an advanced solid tumor such as melanoma, head and neck, liver or kidney cancer. The rearrangement joined TRBV14 to TRBJ1-1, with 7 bases aligning to TRBD1. The CDR3 loop reads CASSITGANTEAFF. The DNA sequence follows: TGTGCCAGCAGCATAACAGGGGCGAACACTGAAGCTTTCTTT.